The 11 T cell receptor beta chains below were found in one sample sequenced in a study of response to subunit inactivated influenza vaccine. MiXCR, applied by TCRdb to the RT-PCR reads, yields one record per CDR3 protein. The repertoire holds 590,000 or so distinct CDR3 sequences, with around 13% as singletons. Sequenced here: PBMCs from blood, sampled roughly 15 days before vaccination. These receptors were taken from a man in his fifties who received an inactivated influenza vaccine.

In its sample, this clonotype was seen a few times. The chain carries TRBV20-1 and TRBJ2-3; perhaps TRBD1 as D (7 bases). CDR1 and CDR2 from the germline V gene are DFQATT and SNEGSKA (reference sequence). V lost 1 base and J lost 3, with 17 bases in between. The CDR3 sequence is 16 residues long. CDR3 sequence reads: CSARVSQGGRTDTQYF. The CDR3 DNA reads TGCAGTGCTAGAGTATCCCAGGGGGGCAGGACAGATACGCAGTATTTT.

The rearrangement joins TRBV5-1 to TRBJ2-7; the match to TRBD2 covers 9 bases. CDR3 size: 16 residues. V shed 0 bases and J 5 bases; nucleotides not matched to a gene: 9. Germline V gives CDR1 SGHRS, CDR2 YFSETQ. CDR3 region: CASSLEGGGAFHEQYF. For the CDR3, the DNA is TGCGCCAGCAGCTTGGAGGGCGGGGGGGCCTTCCACGAGCAGTACTTC. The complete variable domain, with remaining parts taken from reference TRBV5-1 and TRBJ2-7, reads KAGVTQTPRYLIKTRGQQVTLSCSPISGHRSVSWYQQTPGQGLQFLFEYFSETQRNKGNFPGRFSGRQFSNSRSEMNVSTLELGDSALYLCASSLEGGGAFHEQYFGPGTRLTVT.

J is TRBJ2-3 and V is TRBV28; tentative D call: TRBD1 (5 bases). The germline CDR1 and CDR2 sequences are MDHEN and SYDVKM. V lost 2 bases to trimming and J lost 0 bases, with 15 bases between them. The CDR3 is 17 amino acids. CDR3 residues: CASSLRGSPTSTDTQYF. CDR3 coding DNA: TGTGCCAGCAGTTTAAGGGGCAGCCCCACTAGCACAGATACGCAGTATTTT.

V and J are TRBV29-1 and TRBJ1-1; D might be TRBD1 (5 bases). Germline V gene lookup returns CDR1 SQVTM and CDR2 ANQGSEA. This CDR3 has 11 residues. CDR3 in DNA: TGCAGTGGGGGGTGGGAGACTGAAGCTTTCTTT. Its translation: CSGGWETEAFF.

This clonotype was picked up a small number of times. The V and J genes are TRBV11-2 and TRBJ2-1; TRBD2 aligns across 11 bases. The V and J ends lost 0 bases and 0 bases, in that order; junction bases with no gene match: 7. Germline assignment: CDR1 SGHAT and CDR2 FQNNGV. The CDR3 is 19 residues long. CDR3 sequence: CASSLDLTSGVASYNEQFF. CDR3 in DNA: TGTGCCAGCAGCTTAGATCTGACTAGCGGGGTTGCCTCCTACAATGAGCAGTTCTTC.

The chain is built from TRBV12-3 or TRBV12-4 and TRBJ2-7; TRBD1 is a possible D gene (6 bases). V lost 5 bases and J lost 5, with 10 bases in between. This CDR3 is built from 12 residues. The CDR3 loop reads CASSRQDHEQYF. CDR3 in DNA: TGTGCCAGCAGTCGACAGGACCACGAGCAGTACTTC.

CDR3 nucleotide sequence: TGTGCCACCTCGTCGCAGGGTATTTCTGGGGCCAACGTCCTGACTTTC. Its protein is CATSSQGISGANVLTF. This chain connects TRBV24-1 to TRBJ2-6, with a tentative D call TRBD1 (5 bases). Germline V lookup: CDR1 KGHDR, CDR2 SFDVKD. CDR3 length equals 16 residues. V gave up 9 bases and J gave up 1 base, with 15 bases separating them.

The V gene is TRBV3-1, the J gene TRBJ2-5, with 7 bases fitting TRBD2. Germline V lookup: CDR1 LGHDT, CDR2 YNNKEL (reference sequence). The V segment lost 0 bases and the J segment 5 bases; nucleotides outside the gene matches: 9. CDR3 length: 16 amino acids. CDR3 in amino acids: CASSQDRGGSWETQYF. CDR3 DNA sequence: TGTGCCAGCAGCCAAGATCGAGGCGGGAGTTGGGAGACCCAGTACTTC.

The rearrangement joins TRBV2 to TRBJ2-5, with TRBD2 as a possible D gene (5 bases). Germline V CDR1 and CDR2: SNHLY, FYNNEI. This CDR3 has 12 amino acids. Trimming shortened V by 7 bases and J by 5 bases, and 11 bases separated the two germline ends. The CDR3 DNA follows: TGTGCCAGCAAGGAGGTTTGGGAGACCCAGTACTTC. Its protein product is CASKEVWETQYF.

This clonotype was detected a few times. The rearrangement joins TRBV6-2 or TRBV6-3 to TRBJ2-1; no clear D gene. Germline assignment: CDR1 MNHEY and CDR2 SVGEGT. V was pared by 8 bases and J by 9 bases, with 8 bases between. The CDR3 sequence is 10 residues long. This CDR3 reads CASGRTEQFF. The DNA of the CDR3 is TGTGCCAGCGGTAGGACTGAGCAGTTCTTC.

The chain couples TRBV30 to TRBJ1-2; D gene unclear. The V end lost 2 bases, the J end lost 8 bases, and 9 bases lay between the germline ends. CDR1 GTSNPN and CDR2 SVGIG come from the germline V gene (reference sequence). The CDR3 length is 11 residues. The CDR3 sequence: CAWSPTVGYTF. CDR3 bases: TGTGCCTGGAGTCCGACCGTCGGCTACACCTTC.